The clone carrying this TCR beta chain was counted only a few times. Its antigen is currently unknown. CDR1 and CDR2 from the germline V gene are LNHDA and SQIVND (reference sequence). The CDR3 is 14 amino acids. The V and J ends lost 11 bases and 2 bases respectively, with 16 bases between them. This sample is part of a study of T cell responses to AZD1222 COVID-19 vaccine. General observations from the study: There were mostly white British donors and more females than males, and clonal diversity was possibly underestimated. Baseline testing showed seropositivity in only six or seven AZD1222 recipients. Regions 160-218 and 743-854 dominated among vaccine-associated CD4 TCRs spanning spike. Spike-specific TCR breadth and depth rose after two AZD1222 doses.

Produced via immunoSEQ multiplex PCR; TCRdb's table is partial and in-frame only. The sample includes about 150,000 clones, 70% to 90% of them seen just once. The material sequenced was peripheral blood, taken 28 days after the second dose of the MenACWY control vaccine. The gene calls are TRBV19 and TRBJ2-1; a possible D gene is TRBD2 (6 bases). The TCR comes from an adult who received the MenACWY meningococcal vaccine as a control. The chain's CDR3 is CAGAGWTTYNEQFF. CDR3 coding DNA: TGTGCCGGGGCCGGGTGGACTACCTACAATGAGCAGTTCTTC.